A selection of T cell receptor beta chains follows, all from one sample in a study of OX40 agonist ivuxolimab in advanced cancers. Method: immunoSEQ multiplex PCR; TCRdb's copy keeps in-frame clones and lacks some. The table has 5,000 to 6,500 clones, roughly 70% seen once. Here the sequenced sample was CD4+ or CD8+ T cells sorted from blood, taken in a trial of the OX40 agonist ivuxolimab. The receptors here all came from an adult with an advanced solid tumor such as melanoma, head and neck, liver or kidney cancer. Both conserved end residues are part of each CDR3. Fields, in order: clone size, D gene, J gene, V gene, CDR3 protein, CDR3 DNA. A D gene is named only where the DNA matches it firmly. The size of a clone is reported for some rows only, either as once, few or many, or as a class for expanded clones.

clone_size: few; d_call: TRBD2; j_call: TRBJ2-1; v_call: TRBV13; cdr3_aa: CASSPTSGSLNEQFF; cdr3_nt: TGTGCCAGCAGCCCGACTAGCGGGAGTCTTAATGAGCAGTTCTTC
clone_size: .; d_call: TRBD1; j_call: TRBJ1-2; v_call: TRBV4-3; cdr3_aa: CASSPHRDSKYGYTF; cdr3_nt: TGCGCCAGCAGCCCTCACCGGGACAGTAAATATGGCTACACCTTC
clone_size: .; d_call: .; j_call: TRBJ2-1; v_call: TRBV5-6; cdr3_aa: CASSLSLDYNEQFF; cdr3_nt: TGTGCCAGCAGCCTGAGTCTCGACTACAATGAGCAGTTCTTC
clone_size: .; d_call: .; j_call: TRBJ1-1; v_call: TRBV7-9; cdr3_aa: CASSSLDSTEAFF; cdr3_nt: TGTGCCAGCAGTTCCTTAGACAGCACTGAAGCTTTCTTT
clone_size: .; d_call: .; j_call: TRBJ2-3; v_call: TRBV5-4; cdr3_aa: CASSLAGESTDTQYF; cdr3_nt: TGTGCCAGCAGCTTGGCGGGGGAGAGCACAGATACGCAGTATTTT
clone_size: .; d_call: .; j_call: TRBJ1-3; v_call: TRBV6-6; cdr3_aa: CASTLGGTRSGNTIYF; cdr3_nt: TGTGCCAGCACCTTGGGGGGGACACGCTCTGGAAACACCATATATTTT
clone_size: .; d_call: .; j_call: TRBJ2-2; v_call: TRBV5-1; cdr3_aa: CASTTGTGELFF; cdr3_nt: TGCGCCAGCACGACTGGGACCGGGGAGCTGTTTTTT
clone_size: .; d_call: .; j_call: TRBJ2-3; v_call: TRBV6-5; cdr3_aa: CASSIFSADTQYF; cdr3_nt: TGTGCCAGCTCCATTTTTAGCGCAGATACGCAGTATTTT
clone_size: .; d_call: .; j_call: TRBJ2-7; v_call: TRBV6-5; cdr3_aa: CASSTDRTLSYEQYF; cdr3_nt: TGTGCCAGCAGCACCGACAGGACCCTATCCTACGAGCAGTACTTC
clone_size: .; d_call: TRBD1; j_call: TRBJ2-7; v_call: TRBV19; cdr3_aa: CASSIDGTGGSYEQYF; cdr3_nt: TGTGCCAGTAGTATCGACGGGACAGGTGGTTCCTACGAGCAGTACTTC
clone_size: .; d_call: TRBD2; j_call: TRBJ2-7; v_call: TRBV10-3; cdr3_aa: CATSLAGEAYEQYF; cdr3_nt: TGTGCCACATCACTAGCGGGAGAGGCCTACGAGCAGTACTTC
clone_size: .; d_call: .; j_call: TRBJ1-6; v_call: TRBV7-9; cdr3_aa: CASSLGGGTLHF; cdr3_nt: TGTGCCAGCAGCTTAGGGGGGGGAACCCTCCACTTT
clone_size: .; d_call: .; j_call: TRBJ1-3; v_call: TRBV7-5; cdr3_aa: CVRSLSGGNTIYF; cdr3_nt: TGTGTCAGAAGCTTATCGGGAGGAAACACCATATATTTT
clone_size: .; d_call: TRBD1; j_call: TRBJ1-4; v_call: TRBV4-3; cdr3_aa: CASSSGQGWHEKLFF; cdr3_nt: TGCGCCAGCAGCTCTGGACAGGGATGGCATGAAAAACTGTTTTTT
clone_size: .; d_call: .; j_call: TRBJ2-1; v_call: TRBV9; cdr3_aa: CASSAGVNEQFF; cdr3_nt: TGTGCCAGCAGCGCCGGCGTCAATGAGCAGTTCTTC
clone_size: .; d_call: .; j_call: TRBJ2-2; v_call: TRBV7-2; cdr3_aa: CASSPPHPGTGELFF; cdr3_nt: TGTGCCAGCAGCCCACCCCACCCGGGGACCGGGGAGCTGTTTTTT
clone_size: .; d_call: TRBD2; j_call: TRBJ2-3; v_call: TRBV9; cdr3_aa: CASSAGMGLAYTDTQYF; cdr3_nt: TGTGCCAGCAGCGCTGGAATGGGACTAGCATATACAGATACGCAGTATTTT
clone_size: few; d_call: TRBD1; j_call: TRBJ2-7; v_call: TRBV19; cdr3_aa: CASTGDRGRHEQYF; cdr3_nt: TGTGCCAGTACTGGGGACAGGGGGCGGCACGAGCAGTACTTC
clone_size: .; d_call: TRBD1; j_call: TRBJ1-2; v_call: TRBV28; cdr3_aa: CASSLGPSGGLGYTF; cdr3_nt: TGTGCCAGCAGTTTAGGCCCCTCAGGGGGGTTAGGCTACACCTTC
clone_size: .; d_call: .; j_call: TRBJ1-2; v_call: TRBV5-6; cdr3_aa: CASSFPQGNGYTF; cdr3_nt: TGTGCCAGCAGCTTCCCCCAGGGAAATGGCTACACCTTC
clone_size: large; d_call: TRBD2; j_call: TRBJ2-7; v_call: TRBV19; cdr3_aa: CASSPTSGVGYEQYF; cdr3_nt: TGTGCCAGTAGTCCAACTAGCGGGGTTGGGTACGAGCAGTACTTC
clone_size: .; d_call: TRBD2; j_call: TRBJ2-5; v_call: TRBV5-4; cdr3_aa: CASSWRTSPLGTQYF; cdr3_nt: TGTGCCAGCAGCTGGCGGACTAGTCCTCTCGGGACCCAGTACTTC
clone_size: .; d_call: TRBD2; j_call: TRBJ2-1; v_call: TRBV7-2; cdr3_aa: CASSRGGTLTQGHEQFF; cdr3_nt: TGTGCCAGCTCGCGGGGAGGGACCCTAACCCAGGGCCATGAGCAGTTCTTC
clone_size: .; d_call: TRBD1; j_call: TRBJ1-2; v_call: TRBV27; cdr3_aa: CASSLSTGAGYGYTF; cdr3_nt: TGTGCCAGCAGTTTGAGTACAGGGGCTGGCTATGGCTACACCTTC
clone_size: .; d_call: TRBD2; j_call: TRBJ2-7; v_call: TRBV4-3; cdr3_aa: CASSQVISGSSYEQYF; cdr3_nt: TGCGCCAGCAGCCAAGTTATTAGCGGGAGCTCCTACGAGCAGTACTTC
clone_size: once; d_call: .; j_call: TRBJ1-1; v_call: TRBV19; cdr3_aa: CASSILPEAKAFF; cdr3_nt: TGTGCCAGTAGTATCCTCCCCGAAGCAAAGGCTTTCTTT
clone_size: few; d_call: .; j_call: TRBJ1-1; v_call: TRBV9; cdr3_aa: CASSPEGGAAFF; cdr3_nt: TGTGCCAGCAGCCCGGAGGGGGGGGCAGCTTTCTTT
clone_size: .; d_call: .; j_call: TRBJ1-6; v_call: TRBV9; cdr3_aa: CASSVGQGSHNSPLHF; cdr3_nt: TGTGCCAGCAGCGTAGGCCAGGGGTCCCATAATTCACCCCTCCACTTT
clone_size: .; d_call: TRBD2; j_call: TRBJ2-7; v_call: TRBV7-9; cdr3_aa: CASGPPSGFSYEQYF; cdr3_nt: TGTGCCAGCGGACCACCTAGCGGGTTTTCCTACGAGCAGTACTTC
clone_size: .; d_call: .; j_call: TRBJ2-5; v_call: TRBV25-1; cdr3_aa: CASSEFRRGETQYF; cdr3_nt: TGTGCCAGCAGTGAATTTAGGAGGGGTGAGACCCAGTACTTC
clone_size: .; d_call: .; j_call: TRBJ1-3; v_call: TRBV7-6; cdr3_aa: CASSPLSSSGNTIYF; cdr3_nt: TGTGCCAGCAGCCCCTTAAGTTCCTCTGGAAACACCATATATTTT
clone_size: .; d_call: TRBD2; j_call: TRBJ2-1; v_call: TRBV2; cdr3_aa: CASSSGTSGRAVNEQFF; cdr3_nt: TGTGCCAGCAGTTCCGGGACTAGCGGGAGGGCCGTCAATGAGCAGTTCTTC
clone_size: once; d_call: .; j_call: TRBJ2-3; v_call: TRBV7-2; cdr3_aa: CASSSTAGSTDTQYF; cdr3_nt: TGTGCCAGCAGCTCGACGGCAGGTAGCACAGATACGCAGTATTTT
clone_size: .; d_call: TRBD1; j_call: TRBJ1-6; v_call: TRBV19; cdr3_aa: CASTQPFGQGVGSPLHF; cdr3_nt: TGTGCCAGTACCCAACCGTTCGGACAGGGGGTAGGTTCACCCCTCCACTTT
clone_size: many; d_call: .; j_call: TRBJ2-7; v_call: TRBV7-2; cdr3_aa: CASSLAKNEQYF; cdr3_nt: TGTGCCAGCAGCTTAGCTAAGAACGAGCAGTACTTC
clone_size: .; d_call: .; j_call: TRBJ2-1; v_call: TRBV11-2; cdr3_aa: CASSLLSEGQFF; cdr3_nt: TGTGCCAGCAGCTTGCTCAGCGAGGGGCAGTTCTTC
clone_size: few; d_call: .; j_call: TRBJ2-7; v_call: TRBV7-5; cdr3_aa: CASSSGGAYEQYF; cdr3_nt: TGTGCCAGCTCTAGCGGGGGGGCCTACGAGCAGTACTTC
clone_size: few; d_call: .; j_call: TRBJ1-4; v_call: TRBV28; cdr3_aa: CASRRTVGEKLFF; cdr3_nt: TGTGCCAGCAGAAGGACAGTAGGAGAAAAACTGTTTTTT
clone_size: few; d_call: TRBD2; j_call: TRBJ2-3; v_call: TRBV9; cdr3_aa: CASSVETSGVWDTDTQYF; cdr3_nt: TGTGCCAGCAGCGTAGAGACTAGCGGGGTTTGGGACACAGATACGCAGTATTTT
clone_size: .; d_call: TRBD1; j_call: TRBJ2-1; v_call: TRBV27; cdr3_aa: CASSDRVLTYNEQFF; cdr3_nt: TGTGCCAGCAGCGACAGGGTTCTCACCTACAATGAGCAGTTCTTC
clone_size: .; d_call: TRBD1; j_call: TRBJ2-7; v_call: TRBV7-2; cdr3_aa: CASSSVRDSAYEQYF; cdr3_nt: TGTGCCAGCAGCTCGGTCCGGGACAGCGCATACGAGCAGTACTTC
clone_size: .; d_call: TRBD2; j_call: TRBJ2-1; v_call: TRBV7-3; cdr3_aa: CASSSGLGYNEQFF; cdr3_nt: TGTGCCAGCAGCTCGGGACTAGGATACAATGAGCAGTTCTTC
clone_size: .; d_call: .; j_call: TRBJ1-1; v_call: TRBV6-5; cdr3_aa: CASSLGTEAFF; cdr3_nt: TGTGCCAGCAGTTTAGGGACTGAAGCTTTCTTT
clone_size: .; d_call: TRBD1; j_call: TRBJ2-7; v_call: TRBV4-3; cdr3_aa: CASSQDHRQGAHEQYF; cdr3_nt: TGCGCCAGCAGCCAAGACCATCGACAGGGGGCCCACGAGCAGTACTTC
clone_size: few; d_call: TRBD2; j_call: TRBJ2-1; v_call: TRBV7-9; cdr3_aa: CASSSVNSGRFNEQFF; cdr3_nt: TGTGCCAGCAGCTCAGTGAATAGCGGGAGATTCAATGAGCAGTTCTTC
clone_size: once; d_call: .; j_call: TRBJ2-5; v_call: TRBV30; cdr3_aa: CAWSGGASGLQETQYF; cdr3_nt: TGTGCCTGGAGTGGGGGGGCTAGCGGCCTCCAAGAGACCCAGTACTTC
clone_size: .; d_call: .; j_call: TRBJ1-3; v_call: TRBV6-1; cdr3_aa: CASSIPSRDTIYF; cdr3_nt: TGTGCCAGCAGTATCCCCAGCAGGGACACCATATATTTT
clone_size: .; d_call: .; j_call: TRBJ2-7; v_call: TRBV11-2; cdr3_aa: CASSRNREAAGEQYF; cdr3_nt: TGTGCCAGCAGCCGAAACAGGGAGGCGGCTGGCGAGCAGTACTTC
clone_size: .; d_call: TRBD1; j_call: TRBJ1-5; v_call: TRBV5-5; cdr3_aa: CASSSGDRGSDQPQHF; cdr3_nt: TGTGCCAGCAGCAGTGGAGACAGGGGGAGCGATCAGCCCCAGCATTTT
clone_size: .; d_call: .; j_call: TRBJ2-7; v_call: TRBV4-3; cdr3_aa: CASSPSLGSYEQYF; cdr3_nt: TGCGCCAGCAGCCCAAGTTTGGGTTCCTACGAGCAGTACTTC
clone_size: .; d_call: .; j_call: TRBJ2-2; v_call: TRBV9; cdr3_aa: CASSLTFSQAGELFF; cdr3_nt: TGTGCCAGCAGCCTAACTTTCAGCCAGGCCGGGGAGCTGTTTTTT
clone_size: .; d_call: .; j_call: TRBJ2-7; v_call: TRBV29-1; cdr3_aa: CSVEGTVGSYEQYF; cdr3_nt: TGCAGCGTTGAAGGGACGGTCGGCTCCTACGAGCAGTACTTC